The following is a TCR beta chain sequence with its context. Via MiXCR, TCRdb re-called the 5' RACE reads, giving one row per CDR3 protein. The sample has some 91,000 distinct CDR3 sequences; approximately 11% are singletons. The source of the sample is a study of early T cells in non-severe SARS-CoV-2 infection. Sequencing used whole blood, obtained at baseline. This TCR came from an adult who was a healthcare worker with PCR-confirmed SARS-CoV-2 infection or an uninfected control (not recorded which).

CDR3 coding DNA: TGCGCCAGCAGCCAATTAGCGGGAGTCATCTACAATGAGCAGTTCTTC. Encoded protein: CASSQLAGVIYNEQFF. The V gene is TRBV4-1, the J gene TRBJ2-1; TRBD2 agrees at 9 bases. The CDR3 is 16 residues long. Trimming removed 2 bases from V and 3 bases from J; junction bases left unmatched: 5. The V gene's germline CDR1 is MGHRA and CDR2 YSYEKL.